These 29 T cell receptor beta chains originate from one sample sequenced in a study of post-analysis software for immune sequencing data (dated by TCRdb to about 2015). No antigen has been assigned to these receptors. What the work shows at the level of the full study, not this receptor alone: Patients showed significantly higher frequencies than controls for roughly five TRBV segments, among them TRBV5-6, TRBV5-1 and TRBV20-1.

The library came from PCR. Instrument on record: Illumina HiSeq 2500. Unique molecular identifiers were incorporated into TCR beta cDNA libraries to reduce PCR and sequencing biases. Starting from the raw public reads, TCRdb applied fastp trimming at Q25, assembled clones with MiXCR and retained in-frame beta chains. Under each unique CDR3 protein, matching rows form one entry showing the most common genes and DNA. In this sample the table shows roughly 180,000 distinct CDR3 sequences, about 30% of which occur a single time. The ten largest clones represent approximately 1.4% of the sample. Sample: blood. The receptors come from a girl between 5 and 17 years old with multiple sclerosis.

Concerning this clonotype: This may arise from a read error, as a much more abundant clone is one base away. The V call is TRBV6-5, the J call TRBJ2-3; D possibly uses TRBD1 or TRBD2 (5 bases each). V was trimmed by 5 bases and J by 6 bases, leaving 21 bases between them. CDR1 is MNHEY, CDR2 SVGAGI, per germline. This CDR3 has 16 residues. CDR3 in amino acids: CASSLGVGVPPDTQYF. The CDR3 DNA sequence: TGTGCCAGCAGTCTGGGGGTCGGAGTTCCCCCGGATACGCAGTATTTT.

This clonotype was detected ten times or more. The chain has TRBV29-1 and TRBJ2-3; D gene ambiguous. The V gene lost 2 bases and the J gene lost 2 bases, with 14 bases spanning the gap. The germline CDR1 and CDR2 sequences are SQVTM and ANQGSEA. The CDR3 extends over 15 amino acids. CDR3 sequence: CSVEKTGSFTDTQYF. The CDR3 coding sequence is TGCAGCGTTGAAAAGACGGGCTCCTTCACAGATACGCAGTATTTT.

At least ten counts were recorded for this clonotype. V and J are TRBV29-1 and TRBJ2-6, with D unclear. V gave up 4 bases and J gave up 0 bases, with 13 bases separating them. In germline, CDR1 is SQVTM, CDR2 ANQGSEA. This CDR3 contains 16 residues. The CDR3 DNA is TGCAGCGTTGGGAGCTACAGCTTCTCTGGGGCCAACGTCCTGACTTTC. Residues: CSVGSYSFSGANVLTF.

There are a few counts of this clonotype. The rearrangement joins TRBV28 to TRBJ1-6; no clear D. Germline loops: CDR1 MDHEN, CDR2 SYDVKM. V lost 6 bases and J 13 bases, leaving 13 bases between the germline ends. CDR3 length equals 12 residues. CDR3 protein: CASSHPEDPLHF. CDR3 coding DNA: TGTGCCAGCAGCCACCCGGAGGATCCCCTCCACTTT.

Comments on this clonotype: Since a much larger clone is just one base distant, this may be a read error. The chain recombines TRBV28 with TRBJ2-7, with D possibly matching TRBD2 (6 bases). The germline V gene has CDR1 MDHEN and CDR2 SYDVKM. The CDR3 has 15 amino acids. DNA of the CDR3: TGTGCCGGCAGTTTGTATTCCGGGGGAGGCTACGAGCAGTACTTC. Encoded protein: CAGSLYSGGGYEQYF. The variable domain in full, completed from reference TRBV28 and TRBJ2-7, reads DVKVTQSSRYLVKRTGEKVFLECVQDMDHENMFWYRQDPGLGLRLIYFSYDVKMKEKGDIPEGYSVSREKKERFSLILESASTNQTSMYLCAGSLYSGGGYEQYFGPGTRLTVT.

About this clonotype itself: Since a much larger clone is just one base distant, this may be a read error. The chain uses TRBV10-3 and TRBJ2-1; D is uncertain. The CDR3 has 12 amino acids. Germline V gene lookup returns CDR1 ENHRY and CDR2 SYGVKD. The germline V and J ends were trimmed by 4 bases and 9 bases, with 10 bases remaining between them. The CDR3 reads CAISGGVGEQFF. The CDR3, as DNA: TGTGCCATCAGTGGGGGTGTAGGTGAGCAGTTCTTC.

The table lists this clonotype with a few counts. The J gene is TRBJ2-1, the V gene TRBV2; 8 bases fit TRBD2. The germline CDR1 and CDR2 sequences are SNHLY and FYNNEI. CDR3 length: 15 residues. V dropped 2 bases and J dropped 5; count of bases not matched to a gene: 5. The CDR3 region is CASSEHLAGDNEQFF. CDR3 bases: TGTGCCAGCAGTGAACACCTAGCGGGTGACAATGAGCAGTTCTTC. Looking up the rest from reference TRBV2 and TRBJ2-1 gives the full variable domain: EPEVTQTPSHQVTQMGQEVILRCVPISNHLYFYWYRQILGQKVEFLVSFYNNEISEKSEIFDDQFSVERPDGSNFTLKIRSTKLEDSAMYFCASSEHLAGDNEQFFGPGTRLTVL.

This clonotype was seen a handful of times. The rearrangement joins TRBV5-1 to TRBJ1-6; 8 nucleotides line up with TRBD1. CDR1 is SGHRS, CDR2 YFSETQ, per germline. V was pared by 3 bases and J by 7 bases, with 9 bases of the junction left unmatched. The CDR3 has 16 amino acids. CDR3 amino acids: CASSSGQAGANSPLHF. For the CDR3, the DNA is TGCGCCAGCAGCTCGGGACAGGCTGGGGCCAATTCACCCCTCCACTTT.

This clonotype was seen at least ten times. The chain uses TRBV20-1 and TRBJ2-5; TRBD2 matches at 10 bases. In germline, CDR1 is DFQATT, CDR2 SNEGSKA (reference sequence). The CDR3 extends over 15 amino acids. V shed 3 bases, J shed 4 bases, and the junction held 8 bases outside the gene matches. The chain's CDR3 is CSASRGPSGRETQYF. CDR3 nucleotides: TGCAGTGCTAGTAGGGGCCCTAGCGGGAGAGAGACCCAGTACTTC.

Concerning this clonotype: This may be a read error: a much more frequent sequence differs by one nucleotide. The J gene is TRBJ2-1, the V gene TRBV7-3; either TRBD1 or TRBD2 may supply D (7 bases each). Germline V gives CDR1 SGHTA, CDR2 FQGTGA. This CDR3 contains 16 residues. Here the CDR3 reads CASSSAGGGSYDEQFF. The DNA of the CDR3 is TGTGCCAGCAGCTCAGCAGGGGGGGGTTCCTACGATGAGCAGTTCTTC.

This clonotype was observed a few times. The chain joins TRBV30 to TRBJ1-1; D is perhaps TRBD1 (5 bases). The V gene's germline CDR1 is GTSNPN and CDR2 SVGIG (reference sequence). V shed 0 bases and J shed 3 bases, with 20 bases lying between them. The CDR3 sequence is 17 residues long. CDR3 residues: CAWSVDPGTYLYTEAFF. Here the CDR3 DNA reads TGTGCCTGGAGTGTAGACCCAGGGACTTATTTGTACACTGAAGCTTTCTTT.

Points on this clonotype: The final CDR3 position lacks the conserved phenylalanine or tryptophan, pointing to a likely read error. The limits of the CDR3 on the DNA are not certain, so only TCRdb's listed CDR3 is given. The V call is TRBV5-6, the J call TRBJ2-1; no DNA check was done on the table's D call, TRBD1. Per the germline V gene, CDR1 is SGHDT and CDR2 is YYEEEE. The CDR3 has 17 amino acids, counting both end residues. This CDR3 is CASSFTPPDRYGYTFGS.

V and J are TRBV12-3 or TRBV12-4 and TRBJ2-1; D is uncertain. The CDR3 contains 11 residues. Trimming stripped 2 bases from V and 10 bases from J, with 6 bases between. The CDR3 DNA follows: TGTGCCAGCAGTTTAAGTCTAGAGCAGTTCTTC. This sequence encodes CASSLSLEQFF.

J is TRBJ2-4 and V is TRBV10-3, with 10 bases that match TRBD1. The J call may be in error: the DNA end matches TRBJ2-7 better. Germline CDR1 is ENHRY and CDR2 is SYGVKD. This CDR3 has 14 residues. Here the CDR3 DNA reads TGTGCCATCCGGAGGGGGACAGGGGCCTACGAGCAGTACTTC. This sequence encodes CAIRRGTGAYEQYF.

The gene calls are TRBV7-9 and TRBJ2-3; 7 bases match TRBD2. CDR3 length equals 15 residues. Germline assignment: CDR1 SEHNR and CDR2 FQNEAQ (reference sequence). The V and J ends lost 1 base and 7 bases, in that order; junction bases with no gene match: 8. CDR3: CASSLVTTSSNTQYF. The DNA for the CDR3 is TGTGCCAGCAGCTTAGTGACGACTAGCTCCAATACGCAGTATTTT.

On this clonotype itself: A much larger clone lies one base from this, so it may be a read error. The CDR3 DNA reads TGCGCCAGCAGCTTGGAACCGGGAGAGACCCAGTTCTTC. Protein product: CASSLEPGETQFF. The V gene is TRBV5-1, the J gene TRBJ2-1; a possible D gene is TRBD2 (6 bases). Germline CDR1 is SGHRS and CDR2 is YFSETQ. The V end was cut by 0 bases, the J end by 13 bases, with 14 bases between. This CDR3 is 13 amino acids long.

This clonotype appeared a few times. The chain is built from TRBV20-1 and TRBJ2-5; TRBD1 might be the D (5 bases). The V and J ends lost 4 bases and 5 bases respectively, with 8 bases between them. Germline V gene lookup returns CDR1 DFQATT and CDR2 SNEGSKA (reference sequence). CDR3 length: 11 residues. CDR3 nucleotides: TGCAGTGCTACCAGGGCCGAGACCCAGTACTTC. It is translated as CSATRAETQYF.

This chain uses TRBV3-1 with TRBJ2-7, with TRBD2 as a possible D gene (5 bases). The germline CDR1 and CDR2 sequences are LGHDT and YNNKEL (reference sequence). With 0 bases removed from V and 4 bases from J, the gap between germline ends came to 19 bases. The CDR3 has 17 amino acids. Here the CDR3 reads CASSQEVDYARGYEQYF. The CDR3 nucleotides read TGTGCCAGCAGCCAAGAGGTCGACTACGCACGAGGGTACGAGCAGTACTTC.

The chain is built from TRBV20-1 and TRBJ1-5; D possibly corresponds to TRBD1 (6 bases). Trimming shortened V by 7 bases and J by 5 bases, and 12 bases separated the two germline ends. This CDR3 region has 12 residues. CDR1 is DFQATT and CDR2 is SNEGSKA in the germline V gene (reference sequence). The CDR3 here is CSVGGGDQPQHF. The CDR3 DNA is TGCAGTGTCGGAGGGGGTGATCAGCCCCAGCATTTT.

This clonotype was observed a few times. The J gene is TRBJ1-1, the V gene TRBV29-1, with D uncertain. This CDR3 contains 10 residues. Germline CDR1 SQVTM, CDR2 ANQGSEA. The DNA of the CDR3 is TGCAGTGCCCAAAACACTGAAGCTTTCTTT. As protein: CSAQNTEAFF.

Regarding this clonotype: The junction departs from germline at one end; a sequencing error may be responsible. The rearrangement links TRBV10-3 to TRBJ2-5; the D gene is possibly TRBD2 (6 bases). The length of the CDR3 is 18 residues. Germline V gene sequence: CDR1 ENHRY, CDR2 SYGVKD. In nucleotides, the CDR3 is TGTGCCATTAGTGAGTCGGTCTGGTGGAGGCGACGAGGGGAGGCCCAGTACTTC. Protein product: CAISESVWWRRRGEAQYF.

The rearrangement links TRBV5-1 to TRBJ2-5; 7 nucleotides line up with TRBD2. The end of the DNA aligns better with TRBJ2-7, so the J call may be wrong. Germline-derived CDR1 and CDR2 are SGHRS and YFSETQ. CDR3 length: 15 amino acids. The chain's CDR3 is CASSSTRESFHEQYF. The CDR3 bases are TGCGCCAGCAGCTCTACGCGGGAGAGTTTCCACGAGCAGTACTTC.

In this sample, this clonotype turned up many times. The rearrangement joins TRBV20-1 to TRBJ2-7, with D tentatively TRBD2 (6 bases). Trimming took 1 base from V and 3 from J, leaving 7 bases between them. This CDR3 region has 12 residues. The V gene's germline CDR1 is DFQATT and CDR2 SNEGSKA (reference sequence). The CDR3 bases are TGCAGTGCTAGAGGCGGGAACTACGAGCAGTACTTC. Translation gives CSARGGNYEQYF.

This chain joins TRBV12-3 or TRBV12-4 and TRBJ1-5; D gene unclear. CDR3 length: 14 amino acids. V lost 3 bases, J lost 5 bases, and 11 bases lay in between. In DNA, the CDR3 is TGTGCCAGCAGTTTGGCGAACTTAGATCAGCCCCAGCATTTT. Translating it yields CASSLANLDQPQHF.

There are a few counts of this clonotype. This chain connects TRBV7-9 to TRBJ1-1; no firm D call. V dropped 5 bases and J dropped 4 bases, with 11 bases sitting between them. The CDR3 is made up of 13 amino acids. Germline V lookup: CDR1 SEHNR, CDR2 FQNEAQ (reference sequence). CDR3 DNA sequence: TGTGCCAGCAGCCGGATGGAGGTCACTGAAGCTTTCTTT. Residues: CASSRMEVTEAFF.

V and J are TRBV5-6 and TRBJ2-5; 13 bases map to TRBD2. Germline assignment: CDR1 SGHDT and CDR2 YYEEEE. The CDR3 is 15 residues long. Trimming at V came to 0 bases and at J to 4 bases, leaving 0 bases not matched to a gene. The CDR3 bases are TGTGCCAGCAGCTTGGGACTAGCGGGAGGAGAGACCCAGTACTTC. This sequence encodes CASSLGLAGGETQYF.

This clonotype came up many times. The rearrangement uses TRBV5-1 and TRBJ1-2; no definite D call. Germline lookup yields CDR1 SGHRS and CDR2 YFSETQ. This CDR3 is 13 amino acids long. V shed 0 bases and J shed 4 bases, with 7 bases lying between them. The CDR3 region is CASSLGVAYGYTF. The CDR3 DNA follows: TGCGCCAGCAGCTTGGGTGTCGCCTATGGCTACACCTTC.

Comments on this clonotype: A much larger clone differs from this one at a single base, so this may be a read error. The J gene is TRBJ2-1, the V gene TRBV6-6; 12 bases match TRBD2. Judging by the DNA end, TRBJ2-7 fits better; the J call may be wrong. The CDR3 sequence is 17 residues long. Germline loops: CDR1 MNHNY, CDR2 SVGAGI (reference sequence). The CDR3 sequence: CASSYSGLAGIYNEQYF. In nucleotides, the CDR3 is TGTGCCAGCAGTTATTCCGGACTAGCGGGAATCTACAATGAGCAGTACTTC.

The chain joins TRBV3-1 to TRBJ2-7; D gene ambiguous. Germline V gene sequence: CDR1 LGHDT, CDR2 YNNKEL (reference sequence). The CDR3 consists of 11 residues. Between the trimmed V and J ends, which lost 2 bases and 3 bases, there was a span of 2 bases. The CDR3 region is CASSQIYEQYF. CDR3 in DNA: TGTGCCAGCAGCCAAATCTACGAGCAGTACTTC.